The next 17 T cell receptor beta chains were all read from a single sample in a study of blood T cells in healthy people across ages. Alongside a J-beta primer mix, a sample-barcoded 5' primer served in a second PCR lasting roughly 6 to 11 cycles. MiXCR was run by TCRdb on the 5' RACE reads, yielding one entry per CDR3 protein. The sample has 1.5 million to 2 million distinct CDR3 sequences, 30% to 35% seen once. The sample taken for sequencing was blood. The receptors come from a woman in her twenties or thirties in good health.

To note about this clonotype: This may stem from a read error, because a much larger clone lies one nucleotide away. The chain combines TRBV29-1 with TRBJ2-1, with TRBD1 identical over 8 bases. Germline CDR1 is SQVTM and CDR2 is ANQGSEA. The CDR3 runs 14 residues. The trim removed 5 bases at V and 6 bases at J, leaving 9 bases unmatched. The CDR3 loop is CSVTPRGRCNEQFF. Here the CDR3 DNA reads TGCAGCGTTACCCCCAGGGGGCGATGCAATGAGCAGTTCTTC.

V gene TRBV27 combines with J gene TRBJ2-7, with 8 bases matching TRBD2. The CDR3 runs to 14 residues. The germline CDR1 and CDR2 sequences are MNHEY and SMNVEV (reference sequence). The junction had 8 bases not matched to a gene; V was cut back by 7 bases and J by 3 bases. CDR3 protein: CASKKRESNYEQYF. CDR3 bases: TGTGCCAGCAAGAAGCGGGAGTCAAACTACGAGCAGTACTTC.

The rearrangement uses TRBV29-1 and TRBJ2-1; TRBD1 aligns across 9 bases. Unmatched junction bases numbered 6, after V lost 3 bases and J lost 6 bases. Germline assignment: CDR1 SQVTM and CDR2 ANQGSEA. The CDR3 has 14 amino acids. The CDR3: CSVDLDRGRNEQFF. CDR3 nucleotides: TGCAGCGTTGATCTGGACAGGGGCCGCAATGAGCAGTTCTTC.

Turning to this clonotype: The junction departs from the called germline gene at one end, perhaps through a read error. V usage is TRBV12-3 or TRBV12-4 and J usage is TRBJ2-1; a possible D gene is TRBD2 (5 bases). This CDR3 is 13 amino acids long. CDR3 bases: TGTGCCGGCAGTACCCTCGAAGGGAGTGAGCAGTTCTTC. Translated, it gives CAGSTLEGSEQFF.

Written as DNA, the CDR3 is TGTGCCAGCAGCTCTTCAGAGGGGACAGGGGGTGGCTACACCTTC. It yields the protein CASSSSEGTGGGYTF. The chain combines TRBV11-2 with TRBJ1-2, with 11 bases identical to TRBD1. CDR3 length equals 15 residues. Trimming cost V 4 bases and J 7 bases; bases outside gene matches: 8. Germline V gene data show CDR1 as SGHAT and CDR2 as FQNNGV. Together with reference TRBV11-2 and TRBJ1-2, the CDR3 gives the full variable domain: EAGVAQSPRYKIIEKRQSVAFWCNPISGHATLYWYQQILGQGPKLLIQFQNNGVVDDSQLPKDRFSAERLKGVDSTLKIQPAKLEDSAVYLCASSSSEGTGGGYTFGSGTRLTVV.

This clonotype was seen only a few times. CDR3 in amino acids: CASSRGLAEGHEQFF. CDR3 nucleotides: TGTGCCAGCAGCCGGGGACTAGCGGAGGGTCATGAGCAGTTCTTC. The chain combines TRBV7-3 with TRBJ2-1, with 11 bases fitting TRBD2. Germline assignment: CDR1 SGHTA and CDR2 FQGTGA. The CDR3 contains 15 residues. V gave up 5 bases and J gave up 8 bases; unmatched junction bases: 8.

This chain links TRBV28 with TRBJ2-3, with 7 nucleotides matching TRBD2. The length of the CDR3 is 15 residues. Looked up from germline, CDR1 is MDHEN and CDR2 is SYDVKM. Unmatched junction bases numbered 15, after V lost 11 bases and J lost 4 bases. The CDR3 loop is CARNLGRGFSDTQYF. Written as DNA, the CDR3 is TGTGCCCGCAACTTGGGGAGGGGATTCTCAGATACGCAGTATTTT.

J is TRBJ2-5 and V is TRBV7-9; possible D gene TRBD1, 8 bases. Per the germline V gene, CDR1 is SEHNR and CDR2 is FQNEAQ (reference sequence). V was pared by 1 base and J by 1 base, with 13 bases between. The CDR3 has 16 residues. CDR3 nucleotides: TGTGCCAGCAGCTTAGACACAGGGGGGGTCCAAGAGACCCAGTACTTC. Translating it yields CASSLDTGGVQETQYF.

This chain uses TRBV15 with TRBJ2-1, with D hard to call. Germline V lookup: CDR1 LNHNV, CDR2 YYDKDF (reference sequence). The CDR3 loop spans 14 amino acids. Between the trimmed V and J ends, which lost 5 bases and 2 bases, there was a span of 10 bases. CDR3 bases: TGTGCCACCAGCTACCCCGGGCCCTACAATGAGCAGTTCTTC. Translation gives CATSYPGPYNEQFF. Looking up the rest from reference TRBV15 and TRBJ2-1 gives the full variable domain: DAMVIQNPRYQVTQFGKPVTLSCSQTLNHNVMYWYQQKSSQAPKLLFHYYDKDFNNEADTPDNFQSRRPNTSFCFLDIRSPGLGDTAMYLCATSYPGPYNEQFFGPGTRLTVL.

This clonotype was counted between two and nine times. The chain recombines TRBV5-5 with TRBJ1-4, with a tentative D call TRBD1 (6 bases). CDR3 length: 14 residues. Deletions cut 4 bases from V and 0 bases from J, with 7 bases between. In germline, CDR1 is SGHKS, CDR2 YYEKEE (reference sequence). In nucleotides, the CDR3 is TGTGCCAGCAGCGGACAGCCAACTAATGAAAAACTGTTTTTT. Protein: CASSGQPTNEKLFF.

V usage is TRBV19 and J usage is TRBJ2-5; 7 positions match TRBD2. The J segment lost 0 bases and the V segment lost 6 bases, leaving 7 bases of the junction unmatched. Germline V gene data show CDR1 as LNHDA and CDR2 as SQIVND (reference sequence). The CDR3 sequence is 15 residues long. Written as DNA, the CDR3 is TGTGCCAGTAGCACGGGACTACAGTACCAAGAGACCCAGTACTTC. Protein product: CASSTGLQYQETQYF.

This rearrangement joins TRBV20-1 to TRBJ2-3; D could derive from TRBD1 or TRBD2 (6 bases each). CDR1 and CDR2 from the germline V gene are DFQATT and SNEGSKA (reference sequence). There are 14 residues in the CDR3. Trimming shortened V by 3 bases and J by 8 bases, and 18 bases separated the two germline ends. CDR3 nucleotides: TGCAGTGCTAGGAGAATAGCGGAGGGGGGTACGCAGTATTTT. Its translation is CSARRIAEGGTQYF.

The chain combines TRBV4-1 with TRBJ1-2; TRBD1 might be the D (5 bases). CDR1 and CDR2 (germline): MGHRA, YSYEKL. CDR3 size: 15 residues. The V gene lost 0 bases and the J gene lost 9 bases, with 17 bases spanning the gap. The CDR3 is CASSQDPNRIESYTF. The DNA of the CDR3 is TGCGCCAGCAGCCAAGATCCAAACAGGATAGAAAGCTACACCTTC.

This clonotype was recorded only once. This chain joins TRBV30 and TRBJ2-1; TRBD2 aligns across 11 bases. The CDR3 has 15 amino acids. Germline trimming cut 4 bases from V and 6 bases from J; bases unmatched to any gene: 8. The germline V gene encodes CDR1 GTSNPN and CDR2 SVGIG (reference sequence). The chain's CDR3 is CAWTPGLAAANEQFF. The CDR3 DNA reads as TGTGCCTGGACGCCGGGACTAGCGGCCGCCAATGAGCAGTTCTTC.

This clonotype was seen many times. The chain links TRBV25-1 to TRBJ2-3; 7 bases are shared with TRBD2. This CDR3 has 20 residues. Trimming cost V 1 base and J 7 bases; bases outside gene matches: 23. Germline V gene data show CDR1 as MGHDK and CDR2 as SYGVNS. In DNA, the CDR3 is TGTGCCAGCAGTGAATTAGACGGGACCTTGGTGGCGGGGGTACGAAATACGCAGTATTTT. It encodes CASSELDGTLVAGVRNTQYF.

The CDR3 sequence: CASTDGLAGGPYQETQYF. The CDR3, as DNA: TGTGCCAGCACCGACGGGCTAGCGGGGGGGCCGTACCAAGAGACCCAGTACTTC. V gene TRBV6-1 combines with J gene TRBJ2-5; TRBD2 matches at 12 bases. Losses at the gene ends were 7 bases for V and 0 bases for J; bases not matched to a gene: 12. Germline V gene data show CDR1 as MNHNS and CDR2 as SASEGT. The length of the CDR3 is 18 residues.

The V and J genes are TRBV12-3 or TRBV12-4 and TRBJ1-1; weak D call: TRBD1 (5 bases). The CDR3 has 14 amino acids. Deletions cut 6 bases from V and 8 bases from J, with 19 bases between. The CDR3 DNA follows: TGTGCCAGCAGCCCGTCCTGGCTTGGGGCAGAAGCTTTCTTT. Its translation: CASSPSWLGAEAFF.